The clone carrying this T cell receptor beta chain was counted many times. Authors' analysis steps: Reference gene primer amplification gave estimated nucleated cell counts. The protocol was immunoSEQ multiplex PCR, while the TCRdb copy is restricted to in-frame clones and leaves out a portion. The D gene and trimming were derived from the DNA, and the V and J assignments and clone size from that table. The table includes about 180,000 clones, approximately 85% detected once. The data stem from a study of blood T cell repertoires in COVID-19. Participant-given clinical history determined each cohort assignment. The clonotype originates from a man in his forties or fifties who had recovered from COVID-19. The sequenced sample consisted of PBMCs or T cells enriched from blood (not recorded which).

CDR3 nucleotides: TGTGCCAGTACCCACACGAGGGGGCACCTGGGCGGGGAGCTGTTTTTT. It translates to CASTHTRGHLGGELFF. The V and J genes are TRBV19 and TRBJ2-2, with 7 bases fitting TRBD1. Trimming took 7 bases from V and 7 from J; bases not matched to a gene: 15. In germline, CDR1 is LNHDA, CDR2 SQIVND (reference sequence). This CDR3 has 16 amino acids. The full variable domain, rest sourced from reference TRBV19 and TRBJ2-2, is DGGITQSPKYLFRKEGQNVTLSCEQNLNHDAMYWYRQDPGQGLRLIYYSQIVNDFQKGDIAEGYSVSREKKESFPLTVTSAQKNPTAFYLCASTHTRGHLGGELFFGEGSRLTVL.